Presented here are 11 T cell receptor beta chains from one specimen sequenced in a study of blood T cells in healthy people across ages. Alongside a J-beta primer mix, a sample-barcoded 5' primer served in a second PCR lasting 7 to 11 cycles. MiXCR, run by TCRdb on the 5' RACE reads, gives a single entry per CDR3 protein. The table records some 1.7 million distinct CDR3 sequences, approximately 28% of them present only once. Sequenced material: blood. The receptors stem from a young woman in good health.

This clonotype was detected a few times. V gene TRBV5-4 combines with J gene TRBJ1-6; D is possibly TRBD1 (6 bases). The CDR3 is 16 residues long. The V gene lost 4 bases and the J gene lost 6 bases, with 17 bases spanning the gap. Germline V lookup: CDR1 SGHNT, CDR2 YYREEE (reference sequence). Here the CDR3 DNA reads TGTGCCAGCAGCCCGGGTGTGGGGGCAACTAATTCACCCCTCCACTTT. Translated, it gives CASSPGVGATNSPLHF.

This clonotype has only a few counts. This CDR3 is CAWSVQAGRNEQFF. The CDR3 bases are TGTGCCTGGAGTGTACAGGCAGGGAGGAATGAGCAGTTCTTC. The chain combines TRBV30 with TRBJ2-1; a possible D gene is TRBD2 (6 bases). Trimming stripped 0 bases from V and 7 bases from J, with 13 bases between. The CDR3 runs 14 residues. Germline V lookup: CDR1 GTSNPN, CDR2 SVGIG (reference sequence).

This clonotype has just a few counts. This chain joins TRBV20-1 and TRBJ1-6, with no clear D. Germline lookup yields CDR1 DFQATT and CDR2 SNEGSKA (reference sequence). V was shortened by 1 base and J by 7 bases, with 11 bases between the two germline ends. The CDR3 is 14 amino acids. The CDR3 DNA reads TGCAGTGCTAGAGGTCCCTTCGAGAATTCACCCCTCCACTTT. Residues: CSARGPFENSPLHF.

The CDR3 here is CSCRTDGSYEQYF. The DNA for the CDR3 is TGCAGCTGCCGAACCGACGGCTCCTACGAGCAGTACTTC. V gene TRBV29-1 combines with J gene TRBJ2-7; the D is unclear. The V gene lost 8 bases and the J gene lost 0 bases, with 14 bases spanning the gap. The CDR3 spans 13 residues. The germline gives CDR1 SQVTM, CDR2 ANQGSEA.

The table lists this clonotype with many counts. The chain recombines TRBV25-1 with TRBJ1-2, with D uncertain. This CDR3 comprises 14 residues. From germline, CDR1 is MGHDK and CDR2 SYGVNS. Trimming stripped 2 bases from V and 4 bases from J, with 11 bases between. The CDR3 loop reads CASSEIGQPYGYTF. CDR3 nucleotides: TGTGCCAGCAGTGAAATTGGGCAGCCCTATGGCTACACCTTC.

This chain joins TRBV5-1 and TRBJ2-7, with 11 nucleotides matching TRBD2. Germline-derived CDR1 and CDR2 are SGHRS and YFSETQ. V lost 0 bases, J lost 0 bases, and 5 bases stayed unmatched. This CDR3 has 17 residues. The CDR3 DNA sequence: TGCGCCAGCAGCTTGGAGGCTAGCGGGGGGTCCTCCTACGAGCAGTACTTC. Residues: CASSLEASGGSSYEQYF.

A few counts support this clonotype. A clone one base away is much larger, so this may be a read error. V gene TRBV27 combines with J gene TRBJ2-5, with 11 bases that match TRBD2. This CDR3 has 16 amino acids. V was pared by 5 bases and J by 13 bases, with 18 bases of the junction left unmatched. Germline V gives CDR1 MNHEY, CDR2 SMNVEV (reference sequence). The CDR3 is CASSLTSGRNRTHWYF. CDR3 nucleotides: TGTGCCAGCAGTCTAACTAGCGGGAGAAATCGGACTCATTGGTACTTC.

This clonotype came up many times. V gene TRBV10-2 combines with J gene TRBJ2-5; 8 positions match TRBD2. CDR3 length: 16 residues. The V and J ends lost 2 bases and 6 bases, in that order; junction bases with no gene match: 11. The germline gives CDR1 WSHSY, CDR2 SAAADI. In nucleotides, the CDR3 is TGCGCCAGCAGTGAGGGGGTAGCGGGGATATCGAAGACCCAGTACTTC. Translating gives CASSEGVAGISKTQYF.

This clonotype was picked up a small number of times. The rearrangement uses TRBV15 and TRBJ2-7; 8 positions agree with TRBD2. V shed 3 bases, J shed 7 bases, and the junction held 8 bases outside the gene matches. The germline V gene encodes CDR1 LNHNV and CDR2 YYDKDF (reference sequence). CDR3 length: 14 residues. The CDR3 here is CATSSRDGGGEQYF. In DNA form, the CDR3 reads TGTGCCACCAGCAGCCGGGACGGCGGGGGGGAGCAGTACTTC.

This clonotype was counted between two and nine times. V gene TRBV6-2 or TRBV6-3 combines with J gene TRBJ2-1, with D perhaps matching TRBD1 (6 bases). Trimming pared 6 bases from V and 8 bases from J, leaving 17 bases between. CDR1 MNHEY and CDR2 SVGEGT come from the germline V gene. The CDR3 is made up of 14 amino acids. The chain's CDR3 is CASSDTRGNYEQFF. The DNA for the CDR3 is TGTGCCAGCAGCGATACAAGGGGGAACTATGAGCAGTTCTTC.

This sequence joins TRBV2 and TRBJ2-3; D not resolved. Between the trimmed V and J ends, which lost 8 bases and 0 bases, there was a span of 9 bases. This CDR3 spans 13 amino acids. The germline CDR1 and CDR2 sequences are SNHLY and FYNNEI. CDR3 loop: CASVRDSTDTQYF. The CDR3 region has the DNA TGTGCCAGCGTCCGAGATAGCACAGATACGCAGTATTTT.